This note documents a single T cell receptor beta chain sequence. The antigen remains unidentified. The CDR3 covers 16 residues. Germline V gene data show CDR1 as SGHRS and CDR2 as YFSETQ. Trimming cost V 1 base and J 6 bases, with 17 bases left between them. The data were obtained in a study of post-analysis software for immune sequencing data. Looking at the study overall: Relapsing-remitting, secondary progressive and progressive-relapsing courses of multiple sclerosis were included. Overall study results and limits: TRBV5-6, TRBV5-1 and TRBV20-1 were among four or five TRBV segments more frequent in patients than controls. Pronounced co-clustering by F measure was evident among identically batched samples.

Incorporated into the TCR beta cDNA libraries were unique molecular identifiers, which served to reduce PCR and sequencing biases. The source material, roughly 0.9 to 10 million T cells, gave rise to about 460,000 cDNA molecules. TCRdb reanalysed the PCR reads using MiXCR and keeps one entry per CDR3 protein. The sample has more than 500,000 distinct CDR3 sequences, 34% seen once; the top ten hold 6%. This chain uses TRBV5-1 with TRBJ1-5, with TRBD1 as a possible D gene (5 bases). This TCR was sampled from a girl aged 2-17 years with multiple sclerosis. Sample: blood. The CDR3: CASSLWPGGEGQPQHF. The CDR3 coding sequence is TGCGCCAGCAGCTTGTGGCCGGGGGGGGAAGGTCAGCCCCAGCATTTT.